This TCR beta chain was retrieved from a study of PD-1 and CTLA-4 blockade in melanoma. This clone has just one count. V gave up 5 bases and J gave up 7 bases; unmatched junction bases: 11. The CDR3 is made up of 15 amino acids. Germline CDR1 SGHRS, CDR2 YFSETQ. Profiling relied on immunoSEQ multiplex PCR, and the TCRdb table lists in-frame clones only, not all of them. Of 31,000 or so clones in the sample, 88% are singletons; the top ten hold around 6.7%. The sequence came from a human donor with melanoma. This specimen consisted of CD8+ T cells from peripheral blood, obtained from a patient given anti-PD-1 treatment. The rearrangement links TRBV5-1 to TRBJ1-5; 8 nucleotides align to TRBD1. The CDR3 DNA follows: TGCGCCAGCAGACCTGGGACAGGCCTTGGCCAGCCCCAGCATTTT. Translation: CASRPGTGLGQPQHF. Complete variable domain (other parts from reference TRBV5-1 and TRBJ1-5): KAGVTQTPRYLIKTRGQQVTLSCSPISGHRSVSWYQQTPGQGLQFLFEYFSETQRNKGNFPGRFSGRQFSNSRSEMNVSTLELGDSALYLCASRPGTGLGQPQHFGDGTRLSIL.